One and the same sample provided the 32 T cell receptor beta chains below, sequenced in a study of shared clonotypes between healthy human individuals. Here immunoSEQ multiplex PCR was the method, and the copy in TCRdb shows in-frame clones only, minus some. The sample lists around 1,100,000 clones; 77% were seen once. Sequencing was performed on memory CD4+ T cells from PBMCs. Subset here: CD45RA-negative fraction. Receptors originate from a man between 18 and 35 years old in good health. Some clones in this sample may be carry-over from other donors' samples.

The chain carries TRBV10-1 and TRBJ1-2; D possibly corresponds to TRBD1 (5 bases). Germline values: CDR1 WNHNN, CDR2 SYGVQD (reference sequence). The CDR3 has 14 residues. V gave up 2 bases and J gave up 1 base, with 8 bases separating them. The CDR3 DNA is TGCGCCAGCAGTGAGAGGAGGGGTAACTATGGCTACACCTTC. Translated, it gives CASSERRGNYGYTF.

The chain combines TRBV18 with TRBJ1-1, with 8 bases fitting TRBD1. Germline lookup yields CDR1 KGHSH and CDR2 LQKENI. After removal of 4 bases from V and 2 bases from J, the junction contained 9 bases not matched to a gene. The CDR3 consists of 16 residues. CDR3 DNA sequence: TGTGCCAGCTCACTCTCCCCCCCAGGGGGCAACACTGAAGCTTTCTTT. Protein: CASSLSPPGGNTEAFF.

The gene calls are TRBV29-1 and TRBJ2-1; D gene ambiguous. The CDR3 runs to 14 residues. V lost 0 bases and J lost 7, with 13 bases in between. CDR1 is SQVTM and CDR2 is ANQGSEA in the germline V gene. CDR3 nucleotides: TGCAGCGTTGAAGATGACCCTGGAAGGAATGAGCAGTTCTTC. It codes for CSVEDDPGRNEQFF.

The chain has TRBV5-1 and TRBJ2-7, with TRBD1 as a possible D gene (6 bases). Per germline, CDR1 SGHRS and CDR2 YFSETQ. Trimming pared 4 bases from V and 2 bases from J, leaving 16 bases between. The CDR3 is made up of 15 amino acids. The CDR3 protein is CASSPRGGITYEQYF. The CDR3 coding sequence is TGCGCCAGCAGCCCCCGAGGGGGAATCACCTACGAGCAGTACTTC.

The count of this clone is one. This chain joins TRBV28 and TRBJ1-1, with 8 bases lining up with TRBD1. Per germline, CDR1 MDHEN and CDR2 SYDVKM. This CDR3 has 15 residues. Unmatched junction bases numbered 16, after V lost 4 bases and J lost 12 bases. The CDR3 coding sequence is TGTGCCAGCAGTTCACTCAGGGGGCGCGGACCTTTGTCTTTCTTT. As protein: CASSSLRGRGPLSFF.

Here the CDR3 DNA reads TGTGCCAGCAGCTTGGATGTGGGGGGGGCGGAGACCCAGTACTTC. It specifies CASSLDVGGAETQYF. The gene calls are TRBV5-6 and TRBJ2-5; D possibly corresponds to TRBD2 (7 bases). This CDR3 region has 15 residues. CDR1 and CDR2 from the germline V gene are SGHDT and YYEEEE. Trimming took 0 bases from V and 5 from J, leaving 14 bases between them.

This clone was recorded only once. This CDR3 reads CASSMGRLGSETQYF. Written as DNA, the CDR3 is TGTGCCAGTAGTATGGGCAGGTTGGGTTCGGAGACCCAGTACTTC. The rearrangement joins TRBV19 to TRBJ2-5; no clear D gene. CDR3 length equals 15 residues. Germline loops: CDR1 LNHDA, CDR2 SQIVND (reference sequence). V was trimmed by 3 bases and J by 5 bases, leaving 16 bases between them.

The V gene is TRBV5-8, the J gene TRBJ2-7, with 9 bases matching TRBD1. V gave up 1 base and J gave up 2 bases; unmatched junction bases: 1. The germline V gene encodes CDR1 SGHTS and CDR2 YDEGEE. CDR3 length equals 14 residues. CDR3: CASSLTGGPYEQYF. CDR3 in DNA: TGTGCCAGCAGCTTGACAGGGGGCCCCTACGAGCAGTACTTC.

This chain uses TRBV13 with TRBJ1-4; tentatively, D is TRBD1 (5 bases). V lost 0 bases, J lost 6 bases, and 11 bases lay in between. Per the germline V gene, CDR1 is PRHDT and CDR2 is FYEKMQ (reference sequence). This CDR3 has 15 amino acids. This CDR3 is CASSLGQGRDEKLFF. The CDR3, as DNA: TGTGCCAGCAGCTTAGGGCAGGGCCGGGATGAAAAACTGTTTTTT.

This clone was seen once. This chain joins TRBV6-1 and TRBJ2-1; perhaps D is TRBD1 or TRBD2 (5 bases each). Germline lookup yields CDR1 MNHNS and CDR2 SASEGT. V dropped 6 bases and J dropped 4 bases, with 10 bases sitting between them. The CDR3 extends over 13 amino acids. DNA for the CDR3: TGTGCCAGCAGACGGGACGGATACAATGAGCAGTTCTTC. It translates to CASRRDGYNEQFF.

The sample holds a few counts of this clone. This chain links TRBV15 with TRBJ2-1; 14 nucleotides align to TRBD2. Germline V gene data show CDR1 as LNHNV and CDR2 as YYDKDF (reference sequence). This CDR3 contains 16 residues. The junction had 2 bases not matched to a gene; V was cut back by 2 bases and J by 5 bases. The DNA for the CDR3 is TGTGCCACCAGCAGACGGGGACTAGCGGGAGACAATGAGCAGTTCTTC. Translating it yields CATSRRGLAGDNEQFF.

This chain joins TRBV27 and TRBJ1-1; 11 positions match TRBD1. The V gene's germline CDR1 is MNHEY and CDR2 SMNVEV (reference sequence). CDR3 length: 16 amino acids. J lost 4 bases, V lost 6 bases, and 10 bases had no gene match. CDR3 coding DNA: TGTGCCAGCAGCCGAAGTGGACAGGGGGCGGTCACTGAAGCTTTCTTT. Amino acid sequence: CASSRSGQGAVTEAFF.

The chain joins TRBV5-1 to TRBJ2-7, with 12 bases that match TRBD1. The CDR3 length is 18 residues. After removal of 4 bases from V and 3 bases from J, the junction contained 14 bases not matched to a gene. The germline gives CDR1 SGHRS, CDR2 YFSETQ. The CDR3 sequence: CASSQGQGANVGRYEQYF. The CDR3 bases are TGCGCCAGCAGCCAGGGACAGGGGGCTAATGTCGGCCGCTACGAGCAGTACTTC.

This chain connects TRBV5-1 to TRBJ2-2, with 8 bases matching TRBD2. The CDR3 runs to 16 residues. CDR1 and CDR2 from the germline V gene are SGHRS and YFSETQ. With V trimmed by 1 base and J by 5 bases, 7 bases remained unmatched. The CDR3 sequence is CASSLLREARTGELFF. The DNA of the CDR3 is TGCGCCAGCAGCTTGCTGCGGGAGGCCCGGACCGGGGAGCTGTTTTTT.

V and J are TRBV28 and TRBJ2-1; tentative D call: TRBD2 (5 bases). V was trimmed by 5 bases and J by 3 bases, leaving 14 bases between them. Per the germline V gene, CDR1 is MDHEN and CDR2 is SYDVKM. This CDR3 is 15 amino acids long. Here the CDR3 reads CASSMLSGFYNEQFF. The CDR3 nucleotides are TGTGCCAGCAGTATGTTAAGCGGTTTCTACAATGAGCAGTTCTTC.

The chain has TRBV10-2 and TRBJ2-1; 9 bases fit TRBD2. The CDR3 runs to 16 residues. Germline CDR1 and CDR2: WSHSY and SAAADI. The V and J ends lost 2 bases and 6 bases, in that order; junction bases with no gene match: 8. CDR3 residues: CASSENGGRAFNEQFF. The CDR3 DNA is TGCGCCAGCAGTGAGAATGGCGGGAGGGCCTTCAATGAGCAGTTCTTC.

The chain joins TRBV11-3 to TRBJ2-5; 16 nucleotides agree with TRBD2. J lost 5 bases, V lost 4 bases, and 1 base had no gene match. CDR3 size: 15 residues. The germline gives CDR1 SGHNT, CDR2 YENEEA. The CDR3 DNA sequence: TGTGCCAGCAGCTCGGGACTAGCGGGAGGGGAGACCCAGTACTTC. Its protein product is CASSSGLAGGETQYF.

CDR3 in amino acids: CASSRYIDLQGTEAFF. DNA for the CDR3: TGTGCCAGCAGCCGATACATAGACCTACAGGGAACTGAAGCTTTCTTT. V and J are TRBV5-5 and TRBJ1-1; TRBD1 might be the D (6 bases). Germline CDR1 and CDR2: SGHKS and YYEKEE (reference sequence). Trimming stripped 4 bases from V and 5 bases from J, with 21 bases between. There are 16 residues in the CDR3.

The chain links TRBV4-2 to TRBJ2-1; 12 nucleotides align to TRBD2. The CDR3 length is 17 residues. Trimming cost V 3 bases and J 0 bases; bases outside gene matches: 3. The germline V gene has CDR1 LGHNA and CDR2 YNFKEQ. CDR3 coding DNA: TGTGCCAGCAGCCACGGACTAGCGGGAACCTCCTACAATGAGCAGTTCTTC. Translating it yields CASSHGLAGTSYNEQFF.

For this clone: This sequence may be a read error, since a much larger clone differs from it by one base. Other DNA sequences in the sample encode the same CDR3. V usage is TRBV5-4 and J usage is TRBJ2-1; TRBD2 matches at 12 bases. Trimming took 3 bases from V and 5 from J; bases not matched to a gene: 3. Germline-derived CDR1 and CDR2 are SGHNT and YYREEE (reference sequence). The CDR3 consists of 15 residues. The CDR3 nucleotides are TGTGCCAGCAGCTCAGGACTAGCGGGGAACAATGAGCAGTTCTTC. Its protein product is CASSSGLAGNNEQFF.

The chain employs TRBV7-8 and TRBJ2-2; D might be TRBD2 (5 bases). This CDR3 spans 17 amino acids. Per germline, CDR1 SGHVS and CDR2 FQNEAQ. Trimming removed 5 bases at V and 1 base at J, with 17 bases between. CDR3 DNA sequence: TGTGCCAGCAGCCCTCCATCGGCGGGTCAGAACACCGGGGAGCTGTTTTTT. This encodes CASSPPSAGQNTGELFF.

This clone was seen once. The chain recombines TRBV19 with TRBJ1-5; D gene uncertain. The length of the CDR3 is 13 residues. With 7 bases removed from V and 9 bases from J, the gap between germline ends came to 16 bases. Looked up from germline, CDR1 is LNHDA and CDR2 is SQIVND (reference sequence). DNA of the CDR3: TGTGCCAGTACGCAGTCATCCAAGGGGCCCCAGCATTTT. It encodes CASTQSSKGPQHF. Full variable domain (remainder filled in from reference TRBV19 and TRBJ1-5): DGGITQSPKYLFRKEGQNVTLSCEQNLNHDAMYWYRQDPGQGLRLIYYSQIVNDFQKGDIAEGYSVSREKKESFPLTVTSAQKNPTAFYLCASTQSSKGPQHFGDGTRLSIL.

The chain combines TRBV7-2 with TRBJ2-1, with D perhaps assigned TRBD1 or TRBD2 (5 bases each). Germline V CDR1 and CDR2: SGHTA, FQGNSA. V was cut by 5 bases and J by 7 bases, with 21 bases left in between. The CDR3 contains 16 residues. Here the CDR3 reads CASSLKMGRIGNEQFF. CDR3 nucleotide sequence: TGTGCCAGCAGCCTAAAAATGGGACGGATCGGAAATGAGCAGTTCTTC.

This clone was picked up one time. The J gene is TRBJ1-1, the V gene TRBV28; no definite D call. V dropped 6 bases and J dropped 7 bases, with 15 bases sitting between them. This CDR3 spans 13 amino acids. Germline CDR1 MDHEN, CDR2 SYDVKM. Here the CDR3 reads CASRSSDRFEAFF. The CDR3 bases are TGTGCCAGCAGATCCTCTGATCGGTTTGAAGCTTTCTTT.

The V and J genes are TRBV25-1 and TRBJ2-3, with a tentative D call TRBD1 (5 bases). The germline gives CDR1 MGHDK, CDR2 SYGVNS. V dropped 5 bases and J dropped 1 base, with 19 bases sitting between them. The CDR3 length is 17 residues. CDR3 residues: CASSPRNRKAGTDTQYF. The CDR3 DNA sequence: TGTGCCAGCAGTCCCAGGAACAGGAAGGCGGGCACAGATACGCAGTATTTT.

With respect to this clone: The sample carries other DNA sequences with the same CDR3. The rearrangement uses TRBV5-1 and TRBJ1-2; the D is unclear. The V gene lost 2 bases and the J gene lost 0 bases, with 2 bases spanning the gap. This CDR3 has 12 amino acids. Germline CDR1 is SGHRS and CDR2 is YFSETQ. The chain's CDR3 is CASSFTNYGYTF. The CDR3 DNA is TGCGCCAGCAGCTTCACTAACTATGGCTACACCTTC.

The chain carries TRBV28 and TRBJ1-5; TRBD1 matches 8 bases. CDR1 is MDHEN and CDR2 is SYDVKM in the germline V gene. Unmatched junction bases numbered 12, after V lost 5 bases and J lost 6 bases. CDR3 length: 16 amino acids. The CDR3 loop reads CASSRLDRENRQPQHF. The DNA of the CDR3 is TGTGCCAGCAGTCGATTGGACAGGGAAAATCGTCAGCCCCAGCATTTT.

The chain has TRBV2 and TRBJ2-7; TRBD2 agrees at 9 bases. The CDR3 loop spans 17 amino acids. V shed 5 bases and J 2 bases; nucleotides not matched to a gene: 13. CDR1 is SNHLY, CDR2 FYNNEI, per germline. CDR3 coding DNA: TGTGCCAGCAGTAGGGGGCTCTCTAGCGGGGACCCCTACGAGCAGTACTTC. It encodes CASSRGLSSGDPYEQYF.

The table lists this clone with a few counts. The rearrangement links TRBV2 to TRBJ1-4; 10 bases are a match to TRBD1. The V and J ends lost 7 bases and 6 bases, in that order; junction bases with no gene match: 5. The CDR3 length is 14 residues. CDR1 and CDR2 from the germline V gene are SNHLY and FYNNEI. CDR3 nucleotides: TGTGCCAGCAAGCGGGACAGGGGCGATGAAAAACTGTTTTTT. Its translation is CASKRDRGDEKLFF. Looking up the rest from reference TRBV2 and TRBJ1-4 gives the full variable domain: EPEVTQTPSHQVTQMGQEVILRCVPISNHLYFYWYRQILGQKVEFLVSFYNNEISEKSEIFDDQFSVERPDGSNFTLKIRSTKLEDSAMYFCASKRDRGDEKLFFGSGTQLSVL.

The chain recombines TRBV28 with TRBJ1-2, with D tentatively TRBD1 (5 bases). The ends were cut back, 4 bases at V and 2 bases at J, with 14 bases in the middle. The CDR3 is 15 residues long. Per the germline V gene, CDR1 is MDHEN and CDR2 is SYDVKM. The CDR3 spells CASSSSRDGNYGYTF. As DNA, the CDR3 is TGTGCCAGCAGTTCAAGCCGGGACGGGAACTATGGCTACACCTTC.

In DNA, the CDR3 is TGTGCCAGCAGACGGGACAGGGATTACGAGCAGTACTTC. Amino acids: CASRRDRDYEQYF. The chain couples TRBV5-4 to TRBJ2-7; 9 positions match TRBD1. Looked up from germline, CDR1 is SGHNT and CDR2 is YYREEE (reference sequence). The junction had 4 bases not matched to a gene; V was cut back by 5 bases and J by 4 bases. The CDR3 extends over 13 amino acids.

This sequence joins TRBV2 and TRBJ1-1, with D uncertain. Trimming took 10 bases from V and 4 from J, leaving 16 bases between them. The germline V gene encodes CDR1 SNHLY and CDR2 FYNNEI. The CDR3 covers 13 residues. CDR3 protein: CATETERGTEAFF. CDR3 nucleotides: TGTGCCACCGAAACCGAACGGGGCACTGAAGCTTTCTTT.